Sequencing of this T cell receptor beta chain was carried out in a study of CD8 T cells in ankylosing spondylitis. Whole-study findings and limits: A TCR beta motif of several highly homologous variants seemed to mark ankylosing spondylitis blood. Reports say disease-linked clones showed up significantly more in matched ankylosing spondylitis synovial fluid.

The authors made TCR beta libraries by quantitative 5'-RACE with molecular barcodes. MiXCR was run by TCRdb on the 5' RACE reads, yielding one entry per CDR3 protein. In the table there are about 160,000 distinct CDR3 sequences, about 18% of which are singletons. Between the trimmed V and J ends, which lost 1 base and 5 bases, there was a span of 15 bases. This CDR3 has 16 amino acids. CDR1 is SGHRS and CDR2 is YFSETQ in the germline V gene. This clonotype was observed at least ten times. The target antigen is unknown. V and J are TRBV5-1 and TRBJ2-2; tentative D call: TRBD2 (5 bases). The source material was blood, either unsorted or a sorted T cell fraction (not recorded which). This clonotype was sampled from a male donor with ankylosing spondylitis or in good health (not recorded which). The CDR3, as DNA: TGCGCCAGCAGCTTGCAAGCGTCTTGGGAGACCGGGGAGCTGTTTTTT. This encodes CASSLQASWETGELFF.